This T cell receptor beta chain was profiled in a study of cytomegalovirus exposure and HLA in healthy donors. Vbeta (60) and Jbeta (13) primers were used in the PCR. How the authors handled the data: About 10 million of around 85 million unique TCR beta chains were shared, per a later count. Profiling relied on immunoSEQ multiplex PCR, and the TCRdb table lists in-frame clones only, not all of them. V and J calls and clone size are copied from that table; D and trimming were computed from the DNA. The sample contains some 160,000 clones, roughly 79% of which appear only once. Sequenced: PBMCs. The sequence derives from a middle-aged woman in good health and CMV-seropositive.

The CDR3 DNA is TGTGCCAGCTCACCCGCCGGGACAGGTTACAATGAGCAGTTCTTC. Its protein is CASSPAGTGYNEQFF. The chain uses TRBV18 and TRBJ2-1; the match to TRBD1 covers 8 bases. Germline V CDR1 and CDR2: KGHSH, LQKENI. V dropped 3 bases and J dropped 4; count of bases not matched to a gene: 5. This CDR3 is built from 15 residues.